This T cell receptor (beta chain) is drawn from a study of identical twins. Whole-study results and caveats: Low generation-probability sequences were in excess among twin-shared out-of-frame alpha sequences.

This clonotype was seen ten or more times. Antigen specificity is unknown. The V gene lost 6 bases and the J gene lost 8 bases, with 10 bases spanning the gap. The CDR3 is made up of 12 amino acids. Template switching added a universal primer site; cDNA carried unique molecular identifiers. MiXCR was run by TCRdb on the 5' RACE reads, yielding one entry per CDR3 protein. In the table there are approximately 150,000 distinct CDR3 sequences, around 3.5% of which are singletons. This receptor was taken from a man in his late teens or twenties in good health. The specimen sequenced was memory T cells sorted from blood. The chain employs TRBV12-3 or TRBV12-4 and TRBJ1-4, with D hard to call. The CDR3 is CASSPRREKLFF. The CDR3 bases are TGTGCCAGCAGCCCCCGGAGAGAAAAACTGTTTTTT.